The clone carrying this T cell receptor (beta chain) was counted ten times or more. Its antigen remains unidentified. With 4 bases removed from V and 1 base from J, the gap between germline ends came to 14 bases. Per the germline V gene, CDR1 is SGHDN and CDR2 is FVKESK. There are 15 residues in the CDR3. The sample originates from a study of blood T cells in healthy people across ages. General study findings and limits: Estimates drawn from one million T cells were deemed to understate diversity. As naive T cell percentage varied, TCR beta diversity correlated strongly with it. The fall in TCR beta diversity per million T cells was roughly linear with age.

Isolation recovered at least 7 million PBMCs from every sample. Next came a second PCR, run for roughly 7 to 12 cycles, which used a sample-barcoded 5' primer along with a J-beta primer mix. In TCRdb, the 5' RACE reads were re-called with MiXCR into one record per CDR3 protein. Of around 870,000 distinct CDR3 sequences in the sample, 29% were seen once. The specimen was blood. This sequence originates from a woman at least 80 years old in good health. V is TRBV14 and J is TRBJ2-7, with a weak D call TRBD1 (6 bases). The CDR3 loop is CASSLDRGFSYEQYF. The CDR3 DNA reads TGTGCCAGCAGCCTGGACAGAGGGTTTTCCTACGAGCAGTACTTC.